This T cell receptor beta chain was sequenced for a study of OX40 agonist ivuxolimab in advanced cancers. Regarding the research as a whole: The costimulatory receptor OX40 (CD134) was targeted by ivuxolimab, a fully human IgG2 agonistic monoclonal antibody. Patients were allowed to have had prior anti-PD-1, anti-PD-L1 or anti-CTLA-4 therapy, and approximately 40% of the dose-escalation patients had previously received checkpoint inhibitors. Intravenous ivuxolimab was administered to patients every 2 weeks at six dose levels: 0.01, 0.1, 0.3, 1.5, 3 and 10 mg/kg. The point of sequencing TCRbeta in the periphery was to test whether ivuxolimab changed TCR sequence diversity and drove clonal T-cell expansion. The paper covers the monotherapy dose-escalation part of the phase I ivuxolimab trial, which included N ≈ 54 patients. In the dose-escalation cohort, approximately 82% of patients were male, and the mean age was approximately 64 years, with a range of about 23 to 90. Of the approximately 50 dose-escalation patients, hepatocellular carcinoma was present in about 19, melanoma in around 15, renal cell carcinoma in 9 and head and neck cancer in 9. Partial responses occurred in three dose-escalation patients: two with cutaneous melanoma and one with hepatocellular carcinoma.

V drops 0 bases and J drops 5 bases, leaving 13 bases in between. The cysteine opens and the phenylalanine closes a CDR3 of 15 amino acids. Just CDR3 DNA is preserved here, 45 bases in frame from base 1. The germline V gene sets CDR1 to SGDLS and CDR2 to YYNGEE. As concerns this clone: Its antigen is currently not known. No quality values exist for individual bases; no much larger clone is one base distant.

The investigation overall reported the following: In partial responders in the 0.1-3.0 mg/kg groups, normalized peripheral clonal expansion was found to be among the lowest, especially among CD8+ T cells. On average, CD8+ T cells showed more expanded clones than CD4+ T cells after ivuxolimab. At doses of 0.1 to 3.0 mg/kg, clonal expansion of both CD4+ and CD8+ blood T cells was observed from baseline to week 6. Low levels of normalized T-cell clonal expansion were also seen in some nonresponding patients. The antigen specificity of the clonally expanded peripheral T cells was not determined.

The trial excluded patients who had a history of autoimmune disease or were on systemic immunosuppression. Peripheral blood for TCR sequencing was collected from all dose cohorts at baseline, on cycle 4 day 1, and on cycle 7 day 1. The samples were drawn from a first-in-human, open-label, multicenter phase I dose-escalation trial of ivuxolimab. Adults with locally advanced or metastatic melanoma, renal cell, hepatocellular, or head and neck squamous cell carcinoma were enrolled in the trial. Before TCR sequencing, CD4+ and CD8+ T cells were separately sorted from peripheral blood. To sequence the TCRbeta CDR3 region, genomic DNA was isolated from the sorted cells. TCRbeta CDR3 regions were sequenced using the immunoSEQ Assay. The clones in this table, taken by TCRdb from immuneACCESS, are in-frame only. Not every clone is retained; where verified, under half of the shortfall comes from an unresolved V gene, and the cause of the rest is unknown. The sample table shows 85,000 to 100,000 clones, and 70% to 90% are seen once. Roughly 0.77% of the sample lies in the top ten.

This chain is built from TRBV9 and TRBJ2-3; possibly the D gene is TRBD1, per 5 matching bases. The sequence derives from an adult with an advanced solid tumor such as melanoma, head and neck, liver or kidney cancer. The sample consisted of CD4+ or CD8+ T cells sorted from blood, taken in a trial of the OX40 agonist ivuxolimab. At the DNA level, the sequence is TGTGCCAGCAGCGTAGAAAGGGGTCAATTAGATACGCAGTATTTT. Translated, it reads CASSVERGQLDTQYF. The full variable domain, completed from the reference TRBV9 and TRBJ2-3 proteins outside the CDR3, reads DSGVTQTPKHLITATGQRVTLRCSPRSGDLSVYWYQQSLDQGLQFLIQYYNGEERAKGNILERFSAQQFPDLHSELNLSSLELGDSALYFCASSVERGQLDTQYFGPGTRLTVL.